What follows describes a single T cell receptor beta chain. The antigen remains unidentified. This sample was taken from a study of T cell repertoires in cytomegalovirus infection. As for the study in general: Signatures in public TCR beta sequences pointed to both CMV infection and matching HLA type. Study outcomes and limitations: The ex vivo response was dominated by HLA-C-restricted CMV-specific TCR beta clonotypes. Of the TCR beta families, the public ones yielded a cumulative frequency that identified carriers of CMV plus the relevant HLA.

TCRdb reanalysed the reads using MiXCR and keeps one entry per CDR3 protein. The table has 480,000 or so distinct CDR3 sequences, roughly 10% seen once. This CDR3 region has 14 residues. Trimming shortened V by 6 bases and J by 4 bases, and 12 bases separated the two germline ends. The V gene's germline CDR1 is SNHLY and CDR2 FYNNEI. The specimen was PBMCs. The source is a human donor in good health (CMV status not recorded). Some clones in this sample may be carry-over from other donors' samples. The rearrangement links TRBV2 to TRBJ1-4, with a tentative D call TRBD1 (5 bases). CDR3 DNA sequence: TGTGCCAGCAGCGGTTGGCAGGGTAATGAAAAACTGTTTTTT. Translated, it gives CASSGWQGNEKLFF.